This entry lists 30 T cell receptor beta chains sequenced from one sample in a study of cytomegalovirus exposure and HLA in healthy donors. The PCR made use of 60 Vbeta and 13 Jbeta primers. Clones were read by immunoSEQ multiplex PCR, and TCRdb kept only the in-frame ones, dropping some. The sample shows 90,000 to 150,000 clones, less than 10% of them seen only once. Sequencing input: PBMCs. The receptors come from a woman aged 40 to 50 in good health and CMV-seropositive.

The chain uses TRBV6-5 and TRBJ1-1; 8 positions match TRBD1. After removal of 2 bases from V and 5 bases from J, the junction contained 4 bases not matched to a gene. The CDR3 totals 14 residues. Per germline, CDR1 MNHEY and CDR2 SVGAGI. The CDR3 is CASSYGTGLTEAFF. DNA for the CDR3: TGTGCCAGCAGTTACGGGACAGGTTTAACTGAAGCTTTCTTT.

This sequence joins TRBV5-6 and TRBJ1-2; 9 bases line up with TRBD1. Per the germline V gene, CDR1 is SGHDT and CDR2 is YYEEEE. The CDR3 is 14 residues long. V gave up 4 bases and J gave up 2 bases; unmatched junction bases: 3. CDR3 coding DNA: TGTGCCAGCAGCGGGACAGGGTTAAACTATGGCTACACCTTC. Translated: CASSGTGLNYGYTF.

This clone was recorded a few times. This rearrangement joins TRBV13 to TRBJ2-7; possible D gene TRBD1, 6 bases. The germline CDR1 and CDR2 sequences are PRHDT and FYEKMQ (reference sequence). Trimming took 3 bases from V and 5 from J, leaving 17 bases between them. The length of the CDR3 is 15 residues. CDR3 nucleotide sequence: TGTGCCAGCAGCTTGAACAGGGCCCTTCGGGACGAGCAGTACTTC. Its protein is CASSLNRALRDEQYF.

The CDR3 region is CASSLGGGQPQHF. The CDR3 coding sequence is TGTGCCAGCAGCTTGGGGGGGGGTCAGCCCCAGCATTTT. The chain combines TRBV5-6 with TRBJ1-5; D perhaps matches TRBD1 (5 bases). The CDR3 sequence is 13 residues long. The germline V gene has CDR1 SGHDT and CDR2 YYEEEE. Trimming took 0 bases from V and 6 from J, leaving 7 bases between them.

The V call is TRBV5-5, the J call TRBJ2-7, with 8 bases fitting TRBD2. The CDR3 contains 14 residues. J lost 6 bases, V lost 4 bases, and 9 bases had no gene match. Germline assignment: CDR1 SGHKS and CDR2 YYEKEE (reference sequence). CDR3 amino acids: CASSPFGGASEQYF. CDR3 in DNA: TGTGCCAGCAGCCCCTTCGGGGGGGCATCCGAGCAGTACTTC. Filled out from reference TRBV5-5 and TRBJ2-7, the complete variable domain reads DAGVTQSPTHLIKTRGQQVTLRCSPISGHKSVSWYQQVLGQGPQFIFQYYEKEERGRGNFPDRFSARQFPNYSSELNVNALLLGDSALYLCASSPFGGASEQYFGPGTRLTVT.

As DNA, the CDR3 is TGTGCCAGCAGCTTTCCGGGACAGAGTTATAATTCACCCCTCCACTTT. Encoded protein: CASSFPGQSYNSPLHF. The chain combines TRBV5-4 with TRBJ1-6; 7 bases match TRBD1. CDR1 SGHNT and CDR2 YYREEE come from the germline V gene (reference sequence). The CDR3 is 16 amino acids. J was trimmed by 4 bases and V by 2 bases; bases with no gene match: 6.

As concerns this clone: Distinct nucleotide sequences in the sample also encode this CDR3. The J gene is TRBJ2-7, the V gene TRBV5-1; weak D call: TRBD1 (5 bases). CDR3 length equals 13 residues. Germline CDR1 SGHRS, CDR2 YFSETQ. Trimming pared 5 bases from V and 0 bases from J, leaving 9 bases between. This CDR3 reads CASSPRVSYEQYF. CDR3 coding DNA: TGCGCCAGCAGTCCCAGGGTCTCCTACGAGCAGTACTTC. Together with reference TRBV5-1 and TRBJ2-7, the CDR3 gives the full variable domain: KAGVTQTPRYLIKTRGQQVTLSCSPISGHRSVSWYQQTPGQGLQFLFEYFSETQRNKGNFPGRFSGRQFSNSRSEMNVSTLELGDSALYLCASSPRVSYEQYFGPGTRLTVT.

The chain combines TRBV5-6 with TRBJ2-7; D possibly corresponds to TRBD1 (5 bases). V was cut by 4 bases and J by 0 bases, with 11 bases left in between. The CDR3 is 14 amino acids. Germline assignment: CDR1 SGHDT and CDR2 YYEEEE. The CDR3 protein is CASSQRGNSYEQYF. The CDR3 region has the DNA TGTGCCAGCAGCCAAAGGGGTAACTCCTACGAGCAGTACTTC. Drawing the rest from reference TRBV5-6 and TRBJ2-7, the complete variable domain is DAGVTQSPTHLIKTRGQQVTLRCSPKSGHDTVSWYQQALGQGPQFIFQYYEEEERQRGNFPDRFSGHQFPNYSSELNVNALLLGDSALYLCASSQRGNSYEQYFGPGTRLTVT.

The chain links TRBV7-2 to TRBJ2-2, with D unresolved. V was trimmed by 1 base and J by 4 bases, leaving 10 bases between them. CDR3 length: 15 residues. Germline CDR1 SGHTA, CDR2 FQGNSA. CDR3 protein: CASSLDRRFTGELFF. CDR3 bases: TGTGCCAGCAGCTTAGACCGCAGGTTCACCGGGGAGCTGTTTTTT.

This clone was recorded a few times. The chain is built from TRBV4-1 and TRBJ2-7; weak D call: TRBD2 (5 bases). The CDR3 runs 14 residues. Germline lookup yields CDR1 MGHRA and CDR2 YSYEKL. V shed 0 bases and J shed 2 bases, with 8 bases lying between them. In nucleotides, the CDR3 is TGCGCCAGCAGCCAAGATTGGAGGACCTACGAGCAGTACTTC. This translates into CASSQDWRTYEQYF.

This clone was seen a handful of times. For the CDR3, the DNA is TGTGCCAGCAGCCCCCGGGGGGCGCAAACTGGAAACACCATATATTTT. Translated: CASSPRGAQTGNTIYF. V and J are TRBV9 and TRBJ1-3, with D possibly TRBD1 on 6 matching bases. This CDR3 comprises 16 residues. The germline gives CDR1 SGDLS, CDR2 YYNGEE. V was clipped by 4 bases and J by 2 bases, with 16 bases between them. Variable domain in full (rest from reference TRBV9 and TRBJ1-3): DSGVTQTPKHLITATGQRVTLRCSPRSGDLSVYWYQQSLDQGLQFLIQYYNGEERAKGNILERFSAQQFPDLHSELNLSSLELGDSALYFCASSPRGAQTGNTIYFGEGSWLTVV.

This chain connects TRBV9 to TRBJ2-2, with 7 bases lining up with TRBD2. CDR1 and CDR2 from the germline V gene are SGDLS and YYNGEE. The CDR3 has 16 amino acids. The V segment lost 0 bases and the J segment 1 base; nucleotides outside the gene matches: 3. CDR3 nucleotide sequence: TGTGCCAGCAGCGTAGCCCTAGCGGTGAACACCGGGGAGCTGTTTTTT. Protein product: CASSVALAVNTGELFF.

The V and J genes are TRBV19 and TRBJ2-7, with D possibly TRBD1 on 6 matching bases. Trimming shortened V by 0 bases and J by 3 bases, and 12 bases separated the two germline ends. Germline assignment: CDR1 LNHDA and CDR2 SQIVND (reference sequence). The CDR3 runs 15 residues. The CDR3 coding sequence is TGTGCCAGTAGTATAGATACAGGGCGCTTCTACGAGCAGTACTTC. This translates into CASSIDTGRFYEQYF.

V is TRBV29-1 and J is TRBJ2-5, with D possibly being TRBD2 (7 bases). V lost 4 bases and J 2 bases, leaving 14 bases between the germline ends. In germline, CDR1 is SQVTM, CDR2 ANQGSEA. The CDR3 is 14 amino acids. DNA of the CDR3: TGCAGCGTTGGCGAGGGGGGGTTTCAAGAGACCCAGTACTTC. This gives the protein CSVGEGGFQETQYF.

The V call is TRBV5-1, the J call TRBJ2-7, with D maybe TRBD1 (5 bases). Germline lookup yields CDR1 SGHRS and CDR2 YFSETQ. The CDR3 length is 14 residues. Trimming removed 0 bases at V and 6 bases at J, with 13 bases between. The CDR3 nucleotides are TGCGCCAGCAGCTTGGGTTCCGGGCAGGGCGAGCAGTACTTC. It specifies CASSLGSGQGEQYF.

This clone came up a few times. The chain is built from TRBV7-2 and TRBJ1-2; a possible D gene is TRBD1 (5 bases). The CDR3 sequence is 13 residues long. Germline loops: CDR1 SGHTA, CDR2 FQGNSA. V was clipped by 3 bases and J by 2 bases, with 7 bases between them. The chain's CDR3 is CASSFPGNYGYTF. The CDR3 bases are TGTGCCAGCAGCTTTCCAGGGAACTATGGCTACACCTTC.

V is TRBV27 and J is TRBJ1-2, with TRBD1 identical over 7 bases. The CDR3 runs to 15 residues. CDR1 and CDR2 from the germline V gene are MNHEY and SMNVEV (reference sequence). J gave up 5 bases and V 2 bases, and 8 bases lay outside the gene matches. Here the CDR3 reads CASSLGGQAFYGYTF. Here the CDR3 DNA reads TGTGCCAGCAGTTTAGGCGGACAGGCTTTTTATGGCTACACCTTC.

This sequence joins TRBV30 and TRBJ2-1, with unresolved D. The germline V and J ends were trimmed by 2 bases and 14 bases, with 13 bases remaining between them. The CDR3 is 11 amino acids. The germline CDR1 and CDR2 sequences are GTSNPN and SVGIG (reference sequence). This CDR3 is CAWSIGRIEFF. Written as DNA, the CDR3 is TGTGCCTGGAGTATCGGCAGGATCGAGTTCTTC.

The chain carries TRBV30 and TRBJ2-5, with TRBD1 matching over 7 bases. The V gene's germline CDR1 is GTSNPN and CDR2 SVGIG (reference sequence). CDR3 length: 13 residues. V was pared by 2 bases and J by 2 bases, with 2 bases of the junction left unmatched. Here the CDR3 DNA reads TGTGCCTGGAGTCAGGGGGAGCAAGAGACCCAGTACTTC. It specifies CAWSQGEQETQYF.

This clone has only a few counts. This sequence joins TRBV19 and TRBJ1-1; 10 nucleotides align to TRBD1. The CDR3 totals 16 residues. Trimming took 5 bases from V and 2 from J; bases not matched to a gene: 8. The germline CDR1 and CDR2 sequences are LNHDA and SQIVND (reference sequence). The CDR3 loop reads CASSAGGDRGNTEAFF. The CDR3 DNA reads as TGTGCCAGTAGTGCCGGTGGGGACAGGGGAAACACTGAAGCTTTCTTT.

This clone was recorded a few times. The chain joins TRBV4-1 to TRBJ1-1; no reliable D call. Trimming took off 1 base at V and 1 base at J, with 10 bases between the two ends. Germline V gene data show CDR1 as MGHRA and CDR2 as YSYEKL. The CDR3 spans 15 residues. The CDR3: CASSQGGVGNTEAFF. As DNA, the CDR3 is TGCGCCAGCAGCCAAGGAGGAGTGGGGAACACTGAAGCTTTCTTT.

A few counts support this clone. The rearrangement uses TRBV20-1 and TRBJ2-4; 7 bases agree with TRBD2. The CDR3 runs to 11 residues. Germline CDR1 DFQATT, CDR2 SNEGSKA (reference sequence). Losses at the gene ends were 5 bases for V and 5 bases for J; bases not matched to a gene: 0. The CDR3 is CSAGLENIQYF. CDR3 in DNA: TGCAGTGCTGGACTAGAAAACATTCAGTACTTC.

This chain connects TRBV2 to TRBJ2-5, with 15 positions matching TRBD2. Germline lookup yields CDR1 SNHLY and CDR2 FYNNEI. This CDR3 spans 16 amino acids. Trimming took 4 bases from V and 2 from J; bases not matched to a gene: 2. Here the CDR3 DNA reads TGTGCCAGCAGTGCGGGACTAGCGGGGGGTCAAGAGACCCAGTACTTC. Translating it yields CASSAGLAGGQETQYF.

The genes are TRBV30 and TRBJ2-2; D remains ambiguous. The germline V gene encodes CDR1 GTSNPN and CDR2 SVGIG (reference sequence). The V gene lost 4 bases and the J gene lost 4 bases, with 13 bases spanning the gap. The CDR3 is 14 residues long. In nucleotides, the CDR3 is TGTGCCTGGATAGAGGCTTCTAGCACCGGGGAGCTGTTTTTT. This translates into CAWIEASSTGELFF.

This clone was recorded a few times. This chain joins TRBV27 and TRBJ2-7, with D possibly TRBD1 on 5 matching bases. The CDR3 spans 14 residues. Germline-derived CDR1 and CDR2 are MNHEY and SMNVEV (reference sequence). V gave up 5 bases and J gave up 7 bases, with 18 bases separating them. The CDR3 sequence is CASSPRDSRREQYF. In nucleotides, the CDR3 is TGTGCCAGCAGTCCCCGAGACAGTCGAAGGGAGCAGTACTTC.

This clone was observed a few times. The chain uses TRBV6-6 and TRBJ1-1; D might be TRBD1 (5 bases). This CDR3 has 15 amino acids. Deletions cut 5 bases from V and 0 bases from J, with 13 bases between. The germline V gene encodes CDR1 MNHNY and CDR2 SVGAGI (reference sequence). The CDR3 bases are TGTGCCAGCAGTCCCACTGGGGCCATGAACACTGAAGCTTTCTTT. It is translated as CASSPTGAMNTEAFF.

This clone has only a few counts. The V call is TRBV28, the J call TRBJ1-2; perhaps TRBD1 as D (5 bases). The V end lost 7 bases, the J end lost 1 base, and 13 bases lay between the germline ends. Germline-derived CDR1 and CDR2 are MDHEN and SYDVKM. This CDR3 region has 14 residues. DNA of the CDR3: TGTGCCAGCATCAGGGCAGGTCTTAACTATGGCTACACCTTC. This gives the protein CASIRAGLNYGYTF.

In this sample, this clone turned up a few times. The V gene is TRBV9, the J gene TRBJ2-3, with a weak D call TRBD2 (6 bases). V lost 0 bases to trimming and J lost 2 bases, with 10 bases between them. This CDR3 comprises 15 residues. Germline V gene sequence: CDR1 SGDLS, CDR2 YYNGEE. In DNA, the CDR3 is TGTGCCAGCAGCGTAGATGGAGGGTACACAGATACGCAGTATTTT. Translation gives CASSVDGGYTDTQYF.

The genes are TRBV9 and TRBJ1-2; 11 nucleotides match TRBD1. This CDR3 contains 15 residues. Trimming took 4 bases from V and 7 from J; bases not matched to a gene: 9. Germline V gives CDR1 SGDLS, CDR2 YYNGEE. Here the CDR3 DNA reads TGTGCCAGCAGCCCACACACGGGACAGGGGGGTGGCTACACCTTC. Translation gives CASSPHTGQGGGYTF.

This clone showed up just a few times. The chain uses TRBV12-5 and TRBJ1-1; no definite D call. Trimming left V 6 bases short and J 7 bases short, with 15 bases between. CDR3 length: 13 residues. Germline values: CDR1 LGHNT, CDR2 FRNRAP. This CDR3 reads CASGNHQVLEAFF. CDR3 nucleotides: TGTGCTAGTGGAAATCACCAGGTGCTTGAAGCTTTCTTT.